These T cell receptor beta chains were read from a single sample in a study of blood T cell repertoires in COVID-19. This table comes from immunoSEQ multiplex PCR, and its TCRdb copy is limited to in-frame clones, with some not included. This sample has hundreds of thousands of clones; 83% occur once, and the top ten carry over 0.95%. The specimen sequenced was peripheral blood. These receptors all stem from a woman in her thirties with COVID-19, enrolled during active disease. Each CDR3 is given with its conserved first and last residue. Each record gives: J gene, D gene, clone size, V gene, CDR3 DNA, CDR3 protein. D genes are given only for firm matches. The listing skips clone size in some rows; elsewhere it reads once, few, many or a size class.

j_gene: TRBJ2-3; d_gene: .; abundance: .; v_gene: TRBV24-1; CDR3nt: TGTGCCACCAAAGAGCCCGGGAACACAGATACGCAGTATTTT; CDR3aa: CATKEPGNTDTQYF
j_gene: TRBJ2-7; d_gene: TRBD1; abundance: .; v_gene: TRBV11-2; CDR3nt: TGTGCCAGCAGCTCCCCCCGGACAGGGAGAGACGAGCAGTACTTC; CDR3aa: CASSSPRTGRDEQYF
j_gene: TRBJ1-4; d_gene: TRBD1; abundance: once; v_gene: TRBV19; CDR3nt: TGTGCCAGTAGTAGCCCTCTGTCGACAGGGGAGGGAGAAAAACTGTTTTTT; CDR3aa: CASSSPLSTGEGEKLFF
j_gene: TRBJ1-1; d_gene: TRBD1; abundance: .; v_gene: TRBV29-1; CDR3nt: TGCAGCGTTCTGGGACAGGGGGTATCAGCTGAAGCTTTCTTT; CDR3aa: CSVLGQGVSAEAFF
j_gene: TRBJ2-5; d_gene: .; abundance: .; v_gene: TRBV7-2; CDR3nt: TGTGCCAGCAGCCCACCTGGACTCACGGTACAAGAGACCCAGTACTTC; CDR3aa: CASSPPGLTVQETQYF
j_gene: TRBJ2-2; d_gene: TRBD2; abundance: .; v_gene: TRBV7-2; CDR3nt: TGTGCCAGCAGCCCGCAGCGGGAGAGTTTCGGGGAGCTGTTTTTT; CDR3aa: CASSPQRESFGELFF
j_gene: TRBJ2-1; d_gene: TRBD1; abundance: .; v_gene: TRBV11-2; CDR3nt: TGTGCCAGCAGCTCCAGACAGGGGGCTTGGAATGAGCAGTTCTTC; CDR3aa: CASSSRQGAWNEQFF
j_gene: TRBJ1-2; d_gene: .; abundance: .; v_gene: TRBV11-2; CDR3nt: TGTGCCAGCACCTCCCTCAAGGCAGGGAACCATCGCGGCTACACCTTC; CDR3aa: CASTSLKAGNHRGYTF
j_gene: TRBJ2-7; d_gene: TRBD2; abundance: many; v_gene: TRBV7-2; CDR3nt: TGTGCCAGCAGCTTAGAGCGGGAGGACTCCTACGAGCAGTACTTC; CDR3aa: CASSLEREDSYEQYF
j_gene: TRBJ1-1; d_gene: TRBD1; abundance: .; v_gene: TRBV29-1; CDR3nt: TGCAGCATGGGACAGGCGACAACTGAAGCTTTCTTT; CDR3aa: CSMGQATTEAFF
j_gene: TRBJ2-1; d_gene: TRBD2; abundance: .; v_gene: TRBV7-9; CDR3nt: TGTGCCAGCAGCGCGAAATGGACGGGAGGGATCGATGAGCAGTTCTTC; CDR3aa: CASSAKWTGGIDEQFF
j_gene: TRBJ1-2; d_gene: TRBD1; abundance: many; v_gene: TRBV3-1/TRBV3-2; CDR3nt: TGTGCCAGCAGCCGCATAACAGGGGGGTATGGCTACACCTTC; CDR3aa: CASSRITGGYGYTF
j_gene: TRBJ2-3; d_gene: .; abundance: .; v_gene: TRBV4-1; CDR3nt: TGCGCCAGCAGCCAAGATTGGGCGACAGGAATGTGGGATACGCAGTATTTT; CDR3aa: CASSQDWATGMWDTQYF
j_gene: TRBJ1-2; d_gene: TRBD1; abundance: few; v_gene: TRBV6-5; CDR3nt: TGTGCCAGCAGAGCCGACAGGGGGAAATTCTATGGCTACACCTTC; CDR3aa: CASRADRGKFYGYTF
j_gene: TRBJ1-6; d_gene: .; abundance: .; v_gene: TRBV2; CDR3nt: TGTGCCAGTAGGAGGGACGATTCACCCCTCCACTTT; CDR3aa: CASRRDDSPLHF
j_gene: TRBJ2-2; d_gene: .; abundance: once; v_gene: TRBV10-2; CDR3nt: TGCGCCAGCACCTTCGACAGGTTTCTCACCGGGGAGCTGTTTTTT; CDR3aa: CASTFDRFLTGELFF
j_gene: TRBJ1-5; d_gene: .; abundance: few; v_gene: TRBV7-2; CDR3nt: TGTGCCAGCAGCCGGGGAGTAGTTAGCAATCAGCCCCAGCATTTT; CDR3aa: CASSRGVVSNQPQHF
j_gene: TRBJ2-7; d_gene: TRBD2; abundance: .; v_gene: TRBV3-1/TRBV3-2; CDR3nt: TGTGCCAGCAGCCCCGTTTCTAGCGGGGGGGCCTACGAGCAGTACTTC; CDR3aa: CASSPVSSGGAYEQYF
j_gene: TRBJ1-3; d_gene: TRBD1; abundance: .; v_gene: TRBV3-1/TRBV3-2; CDR3nt: TGTGCCAGCAGCCAAGACCTAGGGACAGCGCTAAATCGAAACACCATATATTTT; CDR3aa: CASSQDLGTALNRNTIYF
j_gene: TRBJ1-2; d_gene: .; abundance: .; v_gene: TRBV14; CDR3nt: TGTGCCAGCAGCCCCGGACAGTTCTATGGCTACACCTTC; CDR3aa: CASSPGQFYGYTF
j_gene: TRBJ2-1; d_gene: .; abundance: .; v_gene: TRBV9; CDR3nt: TGTGCCAGCAGCGCCCCGCTAGCGCGGAATGAGCAGTTCTTC; CDR3aa: CASSAPLARNEQFF
j_gene: TRBJ2-2; d_gene: TRBD1; abundance: few; v_gene: TRBV6-1; CDR3nt: TGTGCCAGCAGTGAAGGTCAGGGGGCCCACACCGGGGAGCTGTTTTTT; CDR3aa: CASSEGQGAHTGELFF
j_gene: TRBJ2-5; d_gene: .; abundance: .; v_gene: TRBV7-9; CDR3nt: TGTGCCAGCAGCTTACGTGCGGAGACCCAGTACTTC; CDR3aa: CASSLRAETQYF
j_gene: TRBJ1-2; d_gene: .; abundance: .; v_gene: TRBV21-1; CDR3nt: TGTGCCAGCAGCAAAATGGGCGGAAGGGGCTACTATGGCTACACCTTC; CDR3aa: CASSKMGGRGYYGYTF
j_gene: TRBJ1-3; d_gene: TRBD1; abundance: .; v_gene: TRBV30; CDR3nt: TGTGCCTGGAGTGGCAGGGGGTTTTCTGGAAACACCATATATTTT; CDR3aa: CAWSGRGFSGNTIYF
j_gene: TRBJ1-2; d_gene: TRBD1; abundance: .; v_gene: TRBV9; CDR3nt: TGTGCCAGCAGCGTAGCGACAGGGGGCAGCTATGGCTACACCTTC; CDR3aa: CASSVATGGSYGYTF
j_gene: TRBJ2-7; d_gene: TRBD1; abundance: few; v_gene: TRBV28; CDR3nt: TGTGCCAGCAGTACCCGGGACAGGGCATACGAGCAGTACTTC; CDR3aa: CASSTRDRAYEQYF
j_gene: TRBJ1-2; d_gene: TRBD1; abundance: .; v_gene: TRBV6-5; CDR3nt: TGTGCCAGCAGTTCCAACGGACAGGGAGATTTCTATGGCTACACCTTC; CDR3aa: CASSSNGQGDFYGYTF
j_gene: TRBJ2-1; d_gene: .; abundance: .; v_gene: TRBV29-1; CDR3nt: TGCAGCGTTACGACAGAATTCAATGAGCAGTTCTTC; CDR3aa: CSVTTEFNEQFF
j_gene: TRBJ1-1; d_gene: TRBD1; abundance: many; v_gene: TRBV3-1/TRBV3-2; CDR3nt: TGTGCCAGCAGCCCGGGACAGATGAACACTGAAGCTTTCTTT; CDR3aa: CASSPGQMNTEAFF
j_gene: TRBJ2-1; d_gene: .; abundance: .; v_gene: TRBV11-3; CDR3nt: TGTGCCAGCAGCTTACAGCGCAGGGACAATGAGCAGTTCTTC; CDR3aa: CASSLQRRDNEQFF
j_gene: TRBJ2-3; d_gene: TRBD1; abundance: .; v_gene: TRBV5-6; CDR3nt: TGTGCCAGCAGCTTCAGGACAGGGACCACAGATACGCAGTATTTT; CDR3aa: CASSFRTGTTDTQYF
j_gene: TRBJ1-2; d_gene: .; abundance: .; v_gene: TRBV3-1/TRBV3-2; CDR3nt: TGTGCCAGCAGCCAAGTCGTCCAGTACCTCTACACCTTC; CDR3aa: CASSQVVQYLYTF
j_gene: TRBJ2-3; d_gene: TRBD2; abundance: once; v_gene: TRBV5-1; CDR3nt: TGCGCCAGCAGCTTAGGACTAGCGGAAAGCACAGATACGCAGTATTTT; CDR3aa: CASSLGLAESTDTQYF
j_gene: TRBJ2-2; d_gene: TRBD1; abundance: .; v_gene: TRBV24-1; CDR3nt: TGTGCCACCAGTGATTCTGGACAGGGGAACGGGGAGCTGTTTTTT; CDR3aa: CATSDSGQGNGELFF
j_gene: TRBJ2-7; d_gene: .; abundance: .; v_gene: TRBV6-2/TRBV6-3; CDR3nt: TGTGCCAGCAGCCTACCTATACAGGCCCTGTACTTC; CDR3aa: CASSLPIQALYF
j_gene: TRBJ2-7; d_gene: TRBD2; abundance: .; v_gene: TRBV9; CDR3nt: TGTGCCAGCAGCGCAACTAGCGGGGCTTTCTACGAGCAGTACTTC; CDR3aa: CASSATSGAFYEQYF
j_gene: TRBJ2-1; d_gene: TRBD2; abundance: .; v_gene: TRBV5-8; CDR3nt: TGTGCCAGCAGCCGGGTTCTGTCTAGCGGATACAATGAGCAGTTCTTC; CDR3aa: CASSRVLSSGYNEQFF
j_gene: TRBJ2-1; d_gene: TRBD1; abundance: .; v_gene: TRBV2; CDR3nt: TGTGCCAGCACCCCGGGACAGGGCTTTGGAAATGAGCAGTTCTTC; CDR3aa: CASTPGQGFGNEQFF
j_gene: TRBJ1-3; d_gene: .; abundance: .; v_gene: TRBV28; CDR3nt: TGTGCCAGCAGTGGGGGAGGCCCTGGAAACACCATATATTTT; CDR3aa: CASSGGGPGNTIYF
j_gene: TRBJ1-1; d_gene: .; abundance: .; v_gene: TRBV29-1; CDR3nt: TGCAGCGACCTACAGGGCTGGGACACTGAAGCTTTCTTT; CDR3aa: CSDLQGWDTEAFF
j_gene: TRBJ2-7; d_gene: .; abundance: .; v_gene: TRBV6-1; CDR3nt: TGTGCCACCCAGTTGGCGGGTGGCGAGCAGTACTTC; CDR3aa: CATQLAGGEQYF
j_gene: TRBJ2-1; d_gene: TRBD1; abundance: .; v_gene: TRBV7-3; CDR3nt: TGTGCCAGCAGCCCTGGACAGGGGATATTGAATGAGCAGTTCTTC; CDR3aa: CASSPGQGILNEQFF
j_gene: TRBJ1-6; d_gene: TRBD1; abundance: .; v_gene: TRBV9; CDR3nt: TGTGCCAGCGCTGTGACAGGGGCAAATTCACCCCTCCACTTT; CDR3aa: CASAVTGANSPLHF
j_gene: TRBJ1-1; d_gene: .; abundance: .; v_gene: TRBV5-1; CDR3nt: TGCGCCAGCAGCAATGGAGGTACGGCCTCCCTCCCGTTT; CDR3aa: CASSNGGTASLPF
j_gene: TRBJ2-7; d_gene: .; abundance: .; v_gene: TRBV7-9; CDR3nt: TGTGCCAGCAGCCCACCTCGGAGCGGAACCTACGAGCAGTACTTC; CDR3aa: CASSPPRSGTYEQYF
j_gene: TRBJ1-6; d_gene: .; abundance: .; v_gene: TRBV7-9; CDR3nt: TGTGCCAGCAGTCCCATGGGAGTCAATTCACCCCTCCACTTT; CDR3aa: CASSPMGVNSPLHF
j_gene: TRBJ1-2; d_gene: .; abundance: .; v_gene: TRBV9; CDR3nt: TGTGCCAGCAGCGTAGCTAGACGCTACACCTTC; CDR3aa: CASSVARRYTF
j_gene: TRBJ1-4; d_gene: TRBD1; abundance: few; v_gene: TRBV7-2; CDR3nt: TGTGCCAGCAGCTTAGGAGGGGGCACTAATGAAAAACTGTTTTTT; CDR3aa: CASSLGGGTNEKLFF
j_gene: TRBJ2-3; d_gene: .; abundance: .; v_gene: TRBV3-1/TRBV3-2; CDR3nt: TGTGCCAGCAGCCCAAGCGGGGATACGCAGTATTTT; CDR3aa: CASSPSGDTQYF
j_gene: TRBJ2-6; d_gene: .; abundance: .; v_gene: TRBV7-8; CDR3nt: TGTGCCAGCAGCTACGTATCAGGGGCTGGGGCCAACGTCCTGACTTTC; CDR3aa: CASSYVSGAGANVLTF
j_gene: TRBJ2-7; d_gene: .; abundance: few; v_gene: TRBV19; CDR3nt: TGTGCCAGTAGTCCCCTCCCGGGAGAGCAGTACTTC; CDR3aa: CASSPLPGEQYF
j_gene: TRBJ1-1; d_gene: .; abundance: .; v_gene: TRBV27; CDR3nt: TGTGCCAGCAGTCCTTATAAGAACACTGAAGCTTTCTTT; CDR3aa: CASSPYKNTEAFF
j_gene: TRBJ2-4; d_gene: TRBD2; abundance: .; v_gene: TRBV7-9; CDR3nt: TGTGCCAGCAGCCACGGACTAGCAGAAAACATTCAGTACTTC; CDR3aa: CASSHGLAENIQYF